This entry lists 12 T cell receptor beta chains sequenced from one sample in a study of blood T cell repertoires in COVID-19. TCRdb's copy holds only in-frame clones and misses some; the assay was immunoSEQ multiplex PCR. This repertoire shows roughly 63,000 clones, over 80% found once; its top ten account for about 2.3%. Material: peripheral blood. These receptors were collected from a human donor in a cohort sampled during active COVID-19.

V usage is TRBV6-1 and J usage is TRBJ1-2; no reliable D call. CDR3 length: 13 residues. CDR1 is MNHNS, CDR2 SASEGT, per germline. The V and J ends lost 1 base and 4 bases respectively, with 7 bases between them. The CDR3 region has the DNA TGTGCCAGCAGTGAAGTCACATCCTATGGCTACACCTTC. Amino acids: CASSEVTSYGYTF.

This clone has just one count. The genes are TRBV19 and TRBJ2-3; D is uncertain. The CDR3 spans 14 residues. Germline V gene lookup returns CDR1 LNHDA and CDR2 SQIVND (reference sequence). V was pared by 1 base and J by 4 bases, with 9 bases between. CDR3 sequence: CASSIGIASDTQYF. The CDR3 nucleotides read TGTGCCAGTAGTATAGGGATAGCTTCAGATACGCAGTATTTT.

The chain couples TRBV28 to TRBJ2-3, with D maybe TRBD1 (6 bases). This CDR3 contains 14 residues. V lost 2 bases and J lost 3, with 9 bases in between. Per germline, CDR1 MDHEN and CDR2 SYDVKM. The CDR3 spells CASSLAQGTDTQYF. CDR3 nucleotides: TGTGCCAGCAGTTTAGCTCAGGGGACAGATACGCAGTATTTT.

The chain has TRBV30 and TRBJ2-2; D is possibly TRBD1 (6 bases). CDR1 GTSNPN and CDR2 SVGIG come from the germline V gene (reference sequence). The CDR3 totals 14 residues. The V gene lost 2 bases and the J gene lost 5 bases, with 12 bases spanning the gap. As DNA, the CDR3 is TGTGCCTGGAGTTTAAACAGGGTTACCGGGGAGCTGTTTTTT. Translation: CAWSLNRVTGELFF.

This chain joins TRBV27 and TRBJ2-1, with no clear D. The CDR3 contains 14 residues. CDR1 MNHEY and CDR2 SMNVEV come from the germline V gene (reference sequence). Trimming stripped 2 bases from V and 6 bases from J, with 11 bases between. The CDR3 loop is CASSLAVSVNEQFF. The CDR3 DNA is TGTGCCAGCAGTTTAGCAGTGAGCGTCAATGAGCAGTTCTTC.

The CDR3 region has the DNA TGTGCCTGGAGCCCGCAGTTGAACACTGAAGCTTTCTTT. The encoded protein is CAWSPQLNTEAFF. The chain combines TRBV30 with TRBJ1-1, with D unclear. Trimming left V 3 bases short and J 0 bases short, with 8 bases between. Germline assignment: CDR1 GTSNPN and CDR2 SVGIG (reference sequence). The CDR3 length is 13 residues.

This clone was observed a single time. V is TRBV7-9 and J is TRBJ2-3, with 8 bases aligning to TRBD1. Germline CDR1 and CDR2: SEHNR and FQNEAQ (reference sequence). Trimming cost V 6 bases and J 6 bases; bases outside gene matches: 2. This CDR3 comprises 12 residues. The CDR3 nucleotides are TGTGCCAGCAGGGGGACAGGCGATACGCAGTATTTT. Its translation: CASRGTGDTQYF.

The rearrangement links TRBV2 to TRBJ2-4; tentatively, D is TRBD2 (5 bases). The CDR3 extends over 16 amino acids. Trimming stripped 4 bases from V and 1 base from J, with 14 bases between. Germline V gene lookup returns CDR1 SNHLY and CDR2 FYNNEI. CDR3 DNA: TGTGCCAGCAGTGGACGGGGAAGAGGGGCCAAAAACATTCAGTACTTC. Amino acids: CASSGRGRGAKNIQYF.

This clone was detected only once. The rearrangement links TRBV5-4 to TRBJ1-1; TRBD1 agrees at 10 bases. V dropped 4 bases and J dropped 3; count of bases not matched to a gene: 9. The CDR3 is 16 amino acids. CDR1 and CDR2 (germline): SGHNT, YYREEE (reference sequence). In nucleotides, the CDR3 is TGTGCCAGCAGCCCTGCTCGACAGGGGGCATACACTGAAGCTTTCTTT. Its protein product is CASSPARQGAYTEAFF. Complete variable domain (other parts from reference TRBV5-4 and TRBJ1-1): ETGVTQSPTHLIKTRGQQVTLRCSSQSGHNTVSWYQQALGQGPQFIFQYYREEENGRGNFPPRFSGLQFPNYSSELNVNALELDDSALYLCASSPARQGAYTEAFFGQGTRLTVV.

CDR3 in amino acids: CASSLGGGRGQIGYTF. As DNA, the CDR3 is TGTGCCAGCAGCTTAGGAGGAGGCAGGGGGCAGATTGGCTACACCTTC. This chain joins TRBV11-2 and TRBJ1-2, with 8 bases identical to TRBD1. Germline assignment: CDR1 SGHAT and CDR2 FQNNGV. The V segment lost 1 base and the J segment 7 bases; nucleotides outside the gene matches: 11. CDR3 length: 16 residues.

This clone was recorded a few times. The rearrangement uses TRBV5-1 and TRBJ2-2, with TRBD1 identical over 8 bases. This CDR3 is 16 amino acids long. Germline loops: CDR1 SGHRS, CDR2 YFSETQ. The J segment lost 3 bases and the V segment lost 0 bases, leaving 4 bases of the junction unmatched. CDR3 sequence reads: CASSLETGVDTGELFF. The CDR3, as DNA: TGCGCCAGCAGCTTGGAGACAGGGGTGGACACCGGGGAGCTGTTTTTT.

The chain has TRBV5-1 and TRBJ2-7, with TRBD1 matching 10 bases. Germline V gives CDR1 SGHRS, CDR2 YFSETQ. The V gene end was trimmed by 4 bases and the J gene end by 5 bases; junction bases not matched to a gene: 9. This CDR3 comprises 15 residues. CDR3 in amino acids: CASSLGGQGRNEQYF. CDR3 coding DNA: TGCGCCAGCAGCCTGGGGGGACAGGGGAGGAACGAGCAGTACTTC.